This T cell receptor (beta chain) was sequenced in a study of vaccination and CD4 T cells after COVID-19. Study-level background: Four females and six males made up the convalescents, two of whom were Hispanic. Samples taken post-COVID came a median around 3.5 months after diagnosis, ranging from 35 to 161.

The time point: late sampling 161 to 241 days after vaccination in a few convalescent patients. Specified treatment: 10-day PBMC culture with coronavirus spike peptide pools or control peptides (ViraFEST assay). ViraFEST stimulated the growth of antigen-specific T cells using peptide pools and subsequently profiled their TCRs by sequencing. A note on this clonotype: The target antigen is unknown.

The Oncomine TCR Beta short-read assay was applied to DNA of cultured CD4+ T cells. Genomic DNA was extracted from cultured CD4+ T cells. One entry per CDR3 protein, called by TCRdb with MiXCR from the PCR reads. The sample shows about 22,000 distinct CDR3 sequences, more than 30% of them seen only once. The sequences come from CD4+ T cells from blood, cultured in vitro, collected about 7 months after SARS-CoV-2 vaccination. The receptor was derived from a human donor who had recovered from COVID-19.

The CDR3 loop reads CSARGDIRTEAFF. In nucleotides, the CDR3 is TGCAGTGCTAGGGGGGACATAAGGACTGAAGCTTTCTTT. The V call is TRBV20-1, the J call TRBJ1-1; possible D gene TRBD1, 6 bases. V lost 3 bases and J 5 bases, leaving 13 bases between the germline ends. Germline V gene lookup returns CDR1 DFQATT and CDR2 SNEGSKA (reference sequence). The length of the CDR3 is 13 residues.